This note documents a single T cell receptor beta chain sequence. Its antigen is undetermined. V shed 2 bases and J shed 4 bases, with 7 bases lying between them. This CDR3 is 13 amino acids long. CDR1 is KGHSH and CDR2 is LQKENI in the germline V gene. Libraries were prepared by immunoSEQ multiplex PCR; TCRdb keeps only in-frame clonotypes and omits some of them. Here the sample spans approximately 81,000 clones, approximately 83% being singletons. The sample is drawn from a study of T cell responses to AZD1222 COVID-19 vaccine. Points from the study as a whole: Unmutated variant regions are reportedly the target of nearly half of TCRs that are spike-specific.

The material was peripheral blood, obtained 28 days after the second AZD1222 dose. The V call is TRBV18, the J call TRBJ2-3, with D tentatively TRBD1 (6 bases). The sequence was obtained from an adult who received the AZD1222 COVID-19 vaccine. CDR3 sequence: CASSPGTSDTQYF. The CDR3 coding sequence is TGTGCCAGCTCACCAGGGACATCAGATACGCAGTATTTT.